These 26 T cell receptor beta chains share one sample of origin, sequenced in a study of T cell changes during pregnancy in multiple sclerosis. Only in-frame clones appear in the TCRdb table, and some are missing; sequencing was by immunoSEQ multiplex PCR. The sample gives about 57,000 clones, more than 85% of which show up once; 3% to 4% is in the top ten. This material consisted of peripheral blood, taken after pregnancy. The receptor set was obtained from a female donor in good health, enrolled as a control in a pregnancy study.

The chain links TRBV30 to TRBJ2-1, with D uncertain. V shed 0 bases and J shed 0 bases, with 9 bases lying between them. In germline, CDR1 is GTSNPN, CDR2 SVGIG (reference sequence). The CDR3 contains 15 residues. Here the CDR3 reads CAWSVAPSSYNEQFF. Here the CDR3 DNA reads TGTGCCTGGAGTGTAGCCCCGAGCTCCTACAATGAGCAGTTCTTC.

The rearrangement joins TRBV9 to TRBJ2-7; 11 bases align to TRBD2. CDR3 size: 13 residues. The trim removed 4 bases at V and 3 bases at J, leaving 0 bases unmatched. Germline V gives CDR1 SGDLS, CDR2 YYNGEE. CDR3 coding DNA: TGTGCCAGCAGCACTAGCGGGAGCTACGAGCAGTACTTC. Encoded protein: CASSTSGSYEQYF.

This chain links TRBV7-2 with TRBJ2-3, with D maybe TRBD2 (5 bases). The CDR3 covers 15 residues. Germline loops: CDR1 SGHTA, CDR2 FQGNSA. V was shortened by 2 bases and J by 5 bases, with 14 bases between the two germline ends. CDR3 sequence: CASSLSTGREDTQYF. The CDR3 coding sequence is TGTGCCAGCAGCTTAAGTACGGGGAGAGAAGATACGCAGTATTTT.

CDR3 protein: CASSLAGGVTTETQYF. The DNA of the CDR3 is TGCGCCAGCAGCTTGGCCGGGGGGGTTACAACGGAGACCCAGTACTTC. The chain has TRBV5-1 and TRBJ2-5; 8 positions agree with TRBD2. With V trimmed by 0 bases and J by 5 bases, 9 bases remained unmatched. Germline V gene data show CDR1 as SGHRS and CDR2 as YFSETQ. The CDR3 spans 16 residues.

The V call is TRBV9, the J call TRBJ2-5, with 7 bases matching TRBD1. V shed 0 bases, J shed 2 bases, and the junction held 4 bases outside the gene matches. CDR1 and CDR2 from the germline V gene are SGDLS and YYNGEE. The CDR3 sequence is 15 residues long. For the CDR3, the DNA is TGTGCCAGCAGCGTAGGGACAGGCCCACAAGAGACCCAGTACTTC. Translating gives CASSVGTGPQETQYF.

The V and J genes are TRBV7-9 and TRBJ1-1; 10 bases agree with TRBD1. Germline loops: CDR1 SEHNR, CDR2 FQNEAQ (reference sequence). The V segment lost 6 bases and the J segment 0 bases; nucleotides outside the gene matches: 4. CDR3 size: 15 residues. CDR3 in amino acids: CASSGQGVLNTEAFF. The CDR3 DNA reads TGTGCCAGCAGTGGACAGGGGGTACTGAACACTGAAGCTTTCTTT. The entire variable domain, with the rest obtained from reference TRBV7-9 and TRBJ1-1, is as follows: DTGVSQNPRHKITKRGQNVTFRCDPISEHNRLYWYRQTLGQGPEFLTYFQNEAQLEKSRLLSDRFSAERPKGSFSTLEIQRTEQGDSAMYLCASSGQGVLNTEAFFGQGTRLTVV.

The chain joins TRBV5-1 to TRBJ2-2; 7 positions match TRBD2. V shed 2 bases, J shed 1 base, and the junction held 8 bases outside the gene matches. This CDR3 has 17 amino acids. From germline, CDR1 is SGHRS and CDR2 YFSETQ. CDR3 residues: CASSFGPASGNTGELFF. For the CDR3, the DNA is TGCGCCAGCAGCTTCGGGCCCGCTAGCGGGAACACCGGGGAGCTGTTTTTT.

The gene calls are TRBV7-2 and TRBJ1-1; D gene ambiguous. V was pared by 7 bases and J by 0 bases, with 15 bases between. Germline V gene lookup returns CDR1 SGHTA and CDR2 FQGNSA. There are 15 residues in the CDR3. CDR3 nucleotide sequence: TGTGCCAGCACCACATCACAGACAATGAACACTGAAGCTTTCTTT. It is translated as CASTTSQTMNTEAFF.

The genes are TRBV7-3 and TRBJ2-1; the match to TRBD2 covers 13 bases. The CDR3 sequence is 16 residues long. Germline-derived CDR1 and CDR2 are SGHTA and FQGTGA. The ends lost 5 bases at V and 7 bases at J; junction bases unmatched: 8. The CDR3 DNA reads as TGTGCCAGCAGCCCTAGGACTAGCGGGAGTTTTAATGAGCAGTTCTTC. Its protein is CASSPRTSGSFNEQFF.

The chain links TRBV19 to TRBJ1-5; 7 positions match TRBD1. Germline CDR1 and CDR2: LNHDA and SQIVND (reference sequence). After removal of 8 bases from V and 0 bases from J, the junction contained 7 bases not matched to a gene. This CDR3 has 15 residues. The CDR3 DNA reads TGTGCCAGTTTCGGGACAGACAATAGCAATCAGCCCCAGCATTTT. Translating gives CASFGTDNSNQPQHF.

The chain has TRBV28 and TRBJ2-4, with 9 bases lining up with TRBD1. Per the germline V gene, CDR1 is MDHEN and CDR2 is SYDVKM. CDR3 length: 15 amino acids. V shed 6 bases and J 4 bases; nucleotides not matched to a gene: 7. The DNA of the CDR3 is TGTGCCAGCAGCCGATCCGGGACAGGGAAAAACATTCAGTACTTC. This translates into CASSRSGTGKNIQYF.

J is TRBJ1-1 and V is TRBV19, with a tentative D call TRBD1 (5 bases). CDR1 LNHDA and CDR2 SQIVND come from the germline V gene (reference sequence). The V and J ends lost 5 bases and 1 base respectively, with 14 bases between them. The CDR3 covers 15 residues. CDR3 amino acids: CASSARAGGNTEAFF. DNA for the CDR3: TGTGCCAGTAGTGCTCGAGCGGGGGGGAACACTGAAGCTTTCTTT.

The gene calls are TRBV19 and TRBJ2-2, with 7 bases matching TRBD1. The CDR3 spans 16 residues. In germline, CDR1 is LNHDA, CDR2 SQIVND (reference sequence). After removal of 2 bases from V and 5 bases from J, the junction contained 8 bases not matched to a gene. CDR3 in DNA: TGTGCCAGTAGTATAAGGCACAGGGGAAGTACCGGGGAGCTGTTTTTT. As protein: CASSIRHRGSTGELFF.

The chain has TRBV4-2 and TRBJ1-1; 9 nucleotides line up with TRBD1. The V gene end was trimmed by 1 base and the J gene end by 11 bases; junction bases not matched to a gene: 11. The CDR3 is 15 amino acids. Germline-derived CDR1 and CDR2 are LGHNA and YNFKEQ. CDR3 sequence: CASSQVLQGARGAFF. The CDR3 bases are TGTGCCAGCAGCCAAGTTTTACAGGGGGCGCGAGGGGCTTTCTTT.

This sequence joins TRBV11-2 and TRBJ2-7; 11 nucleotides match TRBD2. The CDR3 length is 14 residues. V shed 5 bases and J 2 bases; nucleotides not matched to a gene: 2. The V gene's germline CDR1 is SGHAT and CDR2 FQNNGV. This chain's CDR3 is CASSRTSGPYEQYF. For the CDR3, the DNA is TGTGCCAGCAGCCGGACTAGCGGGCCCTACGAGCAGTACTTC.

The J gene is TRBJ1-1, the V gene TRBV12-5; 7 bases agree with TRBD1. This CDR3 region has 16 residues. The J segment lost 1 base and the V segment lost 4 bases, leaving 9 bases of the junction unmatched. Germline CDR1 and CDR2: LGHNT and FRNRAP. In nucleotides, the CDR3 is TGTGCTAGTGGTTCGTACACAGGGGCCGGGAACACTGAAGCTTTCTTT. It encodes CASGSYTGAGNTEAFF.

This clone showed up just once. The chain joins TRBV7-2 to TRBJ1-2; D ambiguous. In germline, CDR1 is SGHTA, CDR2 FQGNSA. The V gene lost 2 bases and the J gene lost 4 bases, with 8 bases spanning the gap. The CDR3 sequence is 13 residues long. In DNA, the CDR3 is TGTGCCAGCAGCTTATATCCAGGCTATGGCTACACCTTC. Encoded protein: CASSLYPGYGYTF.

The chain combines TRBV12-5 with TRBJ2-3; the match to TRBD2 covers 15 bases. The germline V gene encodes CDR1 LGHNT and CDR2 FRNRAP. The CDR3 has 18 residues. J gave up 2 bases and V 1 base, and 4 bases lay outside the gene matches. The CDR3 reads CASGLGTSGRAVTDTQYF. CDR3 in DNA: TGTGCTAGTGGTTTGGGGACTAGCGGGAGGGCTGTCACAGATACGCAGTATTTT.

The chain carries TRBV9 and TRBJ2-2; 8 bases match TRBD1. Germline V gene data show CDR1 as SGDLS and CDR2 as YYNGEE. The junction had 2 bases not matched to a gene; V was cut back by 1 base and J by 3 bases. The CDR3 is 15 amino acids. This chain's CDR3 is CASSVRTGYTGELFF. The CDR3 DNA reads as TGTGCCAGCAGCGTACGGACAGGGTACACCGGGGAGCTGTTTTTT.

The chain employs TRBV6-5 and TRBJ2-4, with a possible D match to TRBD2 (6 bases). The CDR3 has 16 amino acids. CDR1 MNHEY and CDR2 SVGAGI come from the germline V gene. Trimming left V 3 bases short and J 0 bases short, with 12 bases between. The CDR3 here is CASSYGQGLAKNIQYF. The CDR3 coding sequence is TGTGCCAGCAGTTATGGGCAGGGACTAGCCAAAAACATTCAGTACTTC.

V gene TRBV7-8 combines with J gene TRBJ2-7; D is possibly TRBD2 (6 bases). The CDR3 runs 16 residues. Per germline, CDR1 SGHVS and CDR2 FQNEAQ. With 7 bases removed from V and 1 base from J, the gap between germline ends came to 20 bases. CDR3 DNA sequence: TGTGCCAGCAATCCCCGGAGGGGCGGGCAATCCTACGAGCAGTACTTC. It codes for CASNPRRGGQSYEQYF.

The chain joins TRBV4-2 to TRBJ2-1; D is perhaps TRBD2 (5 bases). Germline CDR1 reads LGHNA; CDR2 reads YNFKEQ. Trimming took off 1 base at V and 9 bases at J, with 16 bases between the two ends. The CDR3 is 15 amino acids. The CDR3 here is CASSQALVGDGEQFF. The CDR3 bases are TGTGCCAGCAGCCAAGCGTTGGTGGGAGACGGTGAGCAGTTCTTC.

V usage is TRBV28 and J usage is TRBJ2-3, with 7 nucleotides matching TRBD2. From germline, CDR1 is MDHEN and CDR2 SYDVKM. The CDR3 consists of 15 residues. Trimming at V came to 4 bases and at J to 3 bases, leaving 7 bases not matched to a gene. The chain's CDR3 is CASSSGLPETDTQYF. Here the CDR3 DNA reads TGTGCCAGCAGTTCGGGACTACCTGAAACAGATACGCAGTATTTT. The full variable domain, its missing parts supplied by reference TRBV28 and TRBJ2-3, is DVKVTQSSRYLVKRTGEKVFLECVQDMDHENMFWYRQDPGLGLRLIYFSYDVKMKEKGDIPEGYSVSREKKERFSLILESASTNQTSMYLCASSSGLPETDTQYFGPGTRLTVL.

The chain combines TRBV6-5 with TRBJ1-2, with 7 bases lining up with TRBD1. The J segment lost 5 bases and the V segment lost 6 bases, leaving 12 bases of the junction unmatched. Germline CDR1 and CDR2: MNHEY and SVGAGI. The CDR3 has 15 residues. Here the CDR3 reads CASSRNSQGRYGYTF. The CDR3 nucleotides are TGTGCCAGCAGCCGTAATTCACAGGGGAGGTATGGCTACACCTTC.

This sequence joins TRBV5-1 and TRBJ2-1, with D maybe TRBD2 (6 bases). V was trimmed by 4 bases and J by 8 bases, leaving 16 bases between them. Germline V gene data show CDR1 as SGHRS and CDR2 as YFSETQ. The CDR3 has 14 amino acids. CDR3 sequence: CASSTSGTWDEQFF. In DNA, the CDR3 is TGCGCCAGCAGCACTTCCGGGACTTGGGATGAGCAGTTCTTC. The full variable domain, its missing parts supplied by reference TRBV5-1 and TRBJ2-1, is KAGVTQTPRYLIKTRGQQVTLSCSPISGHRSVSWYQQTPGQGLQFLFEYFSETQRNKGNFPGRFSGRQFSNSRSEMNVSTLELGDSALYLCASSTSGTWDEQFFGPGTRLTVL.

The chain uses TRBV29-1 and TRBJ2-2; 7 nucleotides agree with TRBD1. V lost 7 bases to trimming and J lost 1 base; unmatched junction nucleotides: 3. CDR1 SQVTM and CDR2 ANQGSEA come from the germline V gene. The CDR3 consists of 13 residues. In nucleotides, the CDR3 is TGCAGCGCTGGACAGGTGAACACCGGGGAGCTGTTTTTT. Protein product: CSAGQVNTGELFF.